This T cell receptor (beta chain) was captured in a study of blood T cell repertoires in COVID-19. In the study overall: Acute and convalescent COVID-19 samples came from the United States, Italy and Spain. PBMCs, B-cell-depleted T cells, or T cells were the source of the cDNA or gDNA that made up the material.

In the authors' methods: Reference gene primer amplification gave nucleated cell count estimates. The repertoire was sequenced with immunoSEQ multiplex PCR; TCRdb's copy has only in-frame clones and lacks some. From that table come the V and J calls and clone size; the DNA was used to work out D and trimming. The data show roughly 110,000 clones, more than 70% seen once. The sequencing input was peripheral blood. The sequence came from a man between 65 and 85 years old with acute or convalescent COVID-19.

The CDR3 spells CASSPGGGNTEAFF. The DNA of the CDR3 is TGTGCCAGCTCACCCGGGGGGGGTAACACTGAAGCTTTCTTT. The rearrangement uses TRBV18 and TRBJ1-1, with D possibly matching TRBD1 (5 bases). In germline, CDR1 is KGHSH, CDR2 LQKENI. The CDR3 is 14 residues long. Trimming took 3 bases from V and 2 from J, leaving 10 bases between them.